This TCR beta chain comes out of a study of cytomegalovirus exposure and HLA in healthy donors. 13 Jbeta primers and 60 Vbeta primers were used for the PCR. Assay used: immunoSEQ multiplex PCR; TCRdb lists only in-frame clones, some missing. The sample lists 100,000 to 150,000 clones, roughly 78% occurring once. This clone has a single count. Germline V gene data show CDR1 as LNHNV and CDR2 as YYDKDF (reference sequence). This CDR3 has 14 amino acids. The V gene lost 3 bases and the J gene lost 0 bases, with 8 bases spanning the gap. The sequenced sample consisted of PBMCs. The chain has TRBV15 and TRBJ1-1; D remains unclear. This TCR derives from a man aged 25 to 40 in good health and CMV-seropositive. CDR3 residues: CATSSLEMNTEAFF. The CDR3 nucleotides read TGTGCCACCAGCAGCCTTGAGATGAACACTGAAGCTTTCTTT.